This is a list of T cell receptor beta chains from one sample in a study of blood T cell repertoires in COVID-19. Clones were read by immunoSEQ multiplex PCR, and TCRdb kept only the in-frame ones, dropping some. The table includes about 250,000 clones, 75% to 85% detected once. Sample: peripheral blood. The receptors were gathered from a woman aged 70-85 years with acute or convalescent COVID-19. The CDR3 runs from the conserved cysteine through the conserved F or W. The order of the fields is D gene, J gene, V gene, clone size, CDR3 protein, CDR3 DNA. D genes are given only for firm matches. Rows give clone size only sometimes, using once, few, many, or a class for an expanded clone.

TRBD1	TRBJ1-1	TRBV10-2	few	CASNRGQGLPNTEAFF	TGCGCCAGCAACCGAGGACAGGGACTCCCTAACACTGAAGCTTTCTTT
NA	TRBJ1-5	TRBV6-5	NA	CASRGAGLQPQHF	TGTGCCAGCAGAGGGGCAGGTCTCCAGCCCCAGCATTTT
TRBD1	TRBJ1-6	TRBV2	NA	CASSESRGRSPLHF	TGTGCCAGCAGTGAAAGTAGGGGGCGGTCACCCCTCCACTTT
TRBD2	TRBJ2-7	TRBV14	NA	CASSQGLAGLYEQYF	TGTGCCAGCAGCCAAGGACTAGCGGGGCTCTACGAGCAGTACTTC
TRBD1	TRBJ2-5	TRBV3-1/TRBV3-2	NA	CASQTTGGIQETQYF	TGTGCCAGCCAAACGACAGGGGGCATCCAAGAGACCCAGTACTTC
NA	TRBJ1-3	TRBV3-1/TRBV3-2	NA	CASSPYSSGNTIYF	TGTGCCAGCAGCCCCTATTCCTCAGGAAACACCATATATTTT
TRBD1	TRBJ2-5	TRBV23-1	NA	CASSQRGRETQYF	TGCGCCAGCAGTCAGAGGGGGCGAGAGACCCAGTACTTC
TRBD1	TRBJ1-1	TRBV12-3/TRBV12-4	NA	CASSSGTGKAFF	TGTGCCAGCAGTTCGGGGACAGGGAAAGCTTTCTTT
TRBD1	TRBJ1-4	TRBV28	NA	CASSLRTGYEKLFF	TGTGCCAGCAGCCTACGGACAGGTTATGAAAAACTGTTTTTT
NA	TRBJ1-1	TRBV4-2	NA	CASSQYREGAFF	TGTGCCAGCAGCCAGTACCGGGAGGGAGCTTTCTTT
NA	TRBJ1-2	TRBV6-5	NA	CASSWIGLNYGYTF	TGTGCCAGCAGTTGGATAGGACTGAACTATGGCTACACCTTC
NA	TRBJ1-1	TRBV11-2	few	CASSQQPGNTEAFF	TGTGCCAGCAGTCAACAGCCAGGGAACACTGAAGCTTTCTTT
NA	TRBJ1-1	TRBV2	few	CASSENGWGGATEAFF	TGTGCCAGCAGTGAAAATGGGTGGGGAGGGGCAACTGAAGCTTTCTTT
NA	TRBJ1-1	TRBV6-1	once	CASSEWRAEAFF	TGTGCCAGCAGTGAATGGAGGGCAGAAGCTTTCTTT
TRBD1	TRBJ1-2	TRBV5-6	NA	CASSPSGQGSYGYTF	TGTGCCAGCAGCCCATCAGGACAGGGGAGCTATGGCTACACCTTC
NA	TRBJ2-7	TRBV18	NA	CASSRQFNFKTGGPHYEQYF	TGTGCCAGCTCACGGCAATTCAACTTCAAGACAGGCGGCCCCCACTACGAGCAGTACTTC
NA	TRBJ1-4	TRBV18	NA	CASSPQEGGGTEKLFF	TGTGCCAGCTCACCCCAGGAAGGGGGGGGGACTGAAAAACTGTTTTTT
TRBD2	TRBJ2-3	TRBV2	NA	CASSEIRLADTDTQYF	TGTGCCAGCAGTGAAATCCGACTAGCGGATACAGATACGCAGTATTTT
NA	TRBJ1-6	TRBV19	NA	CASSDSGGDNSPLHF	TGTGCCAGTAGTGATTCCGGGGGGGATAATTCACCCCTCCACTTT
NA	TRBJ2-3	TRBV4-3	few	CASSQDPQGMGSTDTQYF	TGCGCCAGCAGCCAAGATCCGCAGGGGATGGGAAGCACAGATACGCAGTATTTT
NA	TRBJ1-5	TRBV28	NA	CASTTGIRTQPQHF	TGTGCCAGCACCACAGGGATTAGGACTCAGCCCCAGCATTTT
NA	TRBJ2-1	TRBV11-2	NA	CASSPGHYNEQFF	TGTGCCAGCAGCCCAGGACACTACAATGAGCAGTTCTTC
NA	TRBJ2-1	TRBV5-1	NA	CASSLGTLSNEQFF	TGCGCCAGCAGCCTAGGGACACTCTCCAATGAGCAGTTCTTC
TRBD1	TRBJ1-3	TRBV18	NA	CASSQGASGNTIYF	TGTGCCAGCTCACAGGGGGCATCGGGAAACACCATATATTTT
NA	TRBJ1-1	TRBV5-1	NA	CASSLGSAMNTEAFF	TGCGCCAGCAGCTTGGGGAGCGCCATGAACACTGAAGCTTTCTTT